The 5 T cell receptor beta chains presented below share a single source sample, sequenced in a study of blood T cell repertoires in COVID-19. Repertoires were generated with immunoSEQ multiplex PCR, while TCRdb's copy carries only in-frame clones and drops some. The table lists approximately 350,000 clones, over 75% of them singletons. Sequencing input: PBMCs or T cells enriched from blood (not recorded which). These receptors were taken from a man between 18 and 35 years old who had recovered from COVID-19.

CDR3 amino acids: CASSLGGRATYEQYF. DNA of the CDR3: TGTGCCAGCAGCTTGGGCGGGCGCGCTACCTACGAGCAGTACTTC. This sequence joins TRBV5-4 and TRBJ2-7; possible D gene TRBD2, 5 bases. Germline CDR1 reads SGHNT; CDR2 reads YYREEE (reference sequence). V was shortened by 0 bases and J by 2 bases, with 12 bases between the two germline ends. The CDR3 has 15 amino acids.

The V and J genes are TRBV27 and TRBJ2-5; 11 nucleotides match TRBD2. The CDR3 consists of 17 residues. Per germline, CDR1 MNHEY and CDR2 SMNVEV (reference sequence). The J segment lost 5 bases and the V segment lost 7 bases, leaving 15 bases of the junction unmatched. This CDR3 reads CASMGLAGGKGLETQYF. The CDR3 DNA reads TGTGCCAGCATGGGGCTAGCGGGAGGCAAGGGTTTGGAGACCCAGTACTTC.

This chain uses TRBV3-1 (or the pseudogene TRBV3-2) with TRBJ2-1; 9 nucleotides agree with TRBD2. J was trimmed by 10 bases and V by 0 bases; bases with no gene match: 13. In germline, CDR1 is LGHDT, CDR2 YNNKEL (reference sequence). CDR3 length: 17 residues. CDR3 nucleotides: TGTGCCAGCAGCCAAGATCGGGGAGTAGCGGGGGCCTACGAGCAGTTCTTC. The encoded protein is CASSQDRGVAGAYEQFF.

V gene TRBV5-5 combines with J gene TRBJ1-4, with TRBD1 matching over 9 bases. The CDR3 extends over 13 amino acids. The J segment lost 16 bases and the V segment lost 0 bases, leaving 7 bases of the junction unmatched. Looked up from germline, CDR1 is SGHKS and CDR2 is YYEKEE (reference sequence). The CDR3 loop reads CASSLEAGTGRFF. In nucleotides, the CDR3 is TGTGCCAGCAGCTTGGAGGCCGGGACAGGGAGGTTTTTT. The whole variable domain, filled in from reference TRBV5-5 and TRBJ1-4, reads DAGVTQSPTHLIKTRGQQVTLRCSPISGHKSVSWYQQVLGQGPQFIFQYYEKEERGRGNFPDRFSARQFPNYSSELNVNALLLGDSALYLCASSLEAGTGRFFGSGTQLSVL.

This chain's CDR3 is CASSLTSGRYNEQFF. The CDR3 nucleotides are TGTGCCAGCAGTCTTACTAGCGGGAGATACAATGAGCAGTTCTTC. The chain links TRBV27 to TRBJ2-1, with 11 bases aligning to TRBD2. Germline CDR1 MNHEY, CDR2 SMNVEV (reference sequence). V lost 5 bases to trimming and J lost 4 bases; unmatched junction nucleotides: 4. This CDR3 is built from 15 residues.